The 15 T cell receptor beta chains given below trace back to one sample, sequenced in a study of T cell responses to AZD1222 COVID-19 vaccine. Clones were read by immunoSEQ multiplex PCR, and TCRdb kept only the in-frame ones, dropping some. This sample has 120,000 to 150,000 clones, with under 95% found just once. Here the sequenced sample was peripheral blood, taken 28 days after the second dose of the MenACWY control vaccine. These receptors were collected from an adult who received the MenACWY meningococcal vaccine as a control.

The V and J genes are TRBV5-1 and TRBJ2-3, with TRBD1 matching 8 bases. V lost 4 bases and J lost 2; bases outside the gene matches: 9. This CDR3 contains 16 residues. The germline V gene has CDR1 SGHRS and CDR2 YFSETQ. The CDR3 spells CASSAGQGGSTDTQYF. For the CDR3, the DNA is TGCGCCAGCAGCGCCGGACAGGGCGGGTCCACAGATACGCAGTATTTT.

The J gene is TRBJ1-6, the V gene TRBV3-1 (or the pseudogene TRBV3-2); no reliable D call. This CDR3 is built from 13 residues. The germline V gene encodes CDR1 LGHDT and CDR2 YNNKEL (reference sequence). V lost 4 bases to trimming and J lost 8 bases, with 9 bases between them. The CDR3 DNA reads TGTGCCAGCAGCCGGAAGAGGGATTCACCCCTCCACTTT. It encodes CASSRKRDSPLHF.

This sequence joins TRBV3-1 (or the pseudogene TRBV3-2) and TRBJ1-5; tentatively, D is TRBD1 (5 bases). Trimming cost V 2 bases and J 6 bases, with 8 bases left between them. Looked up from germline, CDR1 is LGHDT and CDR2 is YNNKEL (reference sequence). The CDR3 loop spans 13 amino acids. Here the CDR3 DNA reads TGTGCCAGCAGCCAATCCGACAGTCAGCCCCAGCATTTT. Protein product: CASSQSDSQPQHF.

V usage is TRBV2 and J usage is TRBJ1-2; D is ambiguous. This CDR3 has 11 residues. V was pared by 5 bases and J by 4 bases, with 5 bases between. CDR1 and CDR2 from the germline V gene are SNHLY and FYNNEI. The CDR3 loop reads CASSSAYGYTF. CDR3 DNA: TGTGCCAGCAGTTCCGCCTATGGCTACACCTTC.

The chain employs TRBV18 and TRBJ1-1, with D possibly matching TRBD1 (5 bases). Germline-derived CDR1 and CDR2 are KGHSH and LQKENI. This CDR3 region has 15 residues. With 0 bases removed from V and 5 bases from J, the gap between germline ends came to 13 bases. CDR3 residues: CASSPPPGPRTEAFF. CDR3 DNA: TGTGCCAGCTCACCACCCCCAGGGCCTAGGACTGAAGCTTTCTTT.

The V and J genes are TRBV29-1 and TRBJ2-5; no reliable D call. Trimming pared 2 bases from V and 2 bases from J, leaving 12 bases between. Germline V lookup: CDR1 SQVTM, CDR2 ANQGSEA. CDR3 length: 14 residues. CDR3 region: CSVESLAEQETQYF. DNA of the CDR3: TGCAGCGTTGAATCTTTGGCAGAACAAGAGACCCAGTACTTC.

This chain links TRBV28 with TRBJ1-4, with D maybe TRBD1 (6 bases). V gave up 6 bases and J gave up 5 bases, with 13 bases separating them. Germline CDR1 reads MDHEN; CDR2 reads SYDVKM. This CDR3 is 14 amino acids long. The CDR3 loop reads CASSLGGKNEKLFF. CDR3 sequence (DNA): TGTGCCAGCAGCCTCGGGGGCAAAAATGAAAAACTGTTTTTT.

This clone was seen more than once but under ten times. The gene calls are TRBV6-5 and TRBJ2-1; D assignment may be TRBD1 or TRBD2 (5 bases each). The CDR3 runs to 15 residues. CDR1 MNHEY and CDR2 SVGAGI come from the germline V gene. The ends were cut back, 8 bases at V and 4 bases at J, with 18 bases in the middle. The CDR3 nucleotides are TGTGCCAGCCGGATTGACAGCGGACCGTACAATGAGCAGTTCTTC. It codes for CASRIDSGPYNEQFF.

The genes are TRBV12-3 or TRBV12-4 and TRBJ1-4; D not resolved. The V and J ends lost 2 bases and 6 bases respectively, with 4 bases between them. The CDR3 runs to 12 residues. The CDR3 coding sequence is TGTGCCAGCAGTTTAAATTATGAAAAACTGTTTTTT. It codes for CASSLNYEKLFF.

The gene calls are TRBV6-2 or TRBV6-3 and TRBJ2-3; TRBD2 aligns across 15 bases. CDR1 and CDR2 from the germline V gene are MNHEY and SVGEGT. V lost 0 bases and J lost 6; bases outside the gene matches: 4. The CDR3 is made up of 17 amino acids. As DNA, the CDR3 is TGTGCCAGCAGTTACTCCCGGACTAGCGGGGGGGCGGATACGCAGTATTTT. This encodes CASSYSRTSGGADTQYF.

The rearrangement uses TRBV19 and TRBJ2-2; D not resolved. The germline V and J ends were trimmed by 6 bases and 8 bases, with 13 bases remaining between them. The CDR3 is 13 amino acids. Germline values: CDR1 LNHDA, CDR2 SQIVND (reference sequence). CDR3 loop: CASRGSTAGELFF. CDR3 nucleotides: TGTGCCAGTAGGGGAAGTACGGCGGGGGAGCTGTTTTTT.

The rearrangement joins TRBV29-1 to TRBJ1-1; 7 nucleotides agree with TRBD1. This CDR3 has 14 residues. The germline gives CDR1 SQVTM, CDR2 ANQGSEA. Germline trimming cut 4 bases from V and 4 bases from J; bases unmatched to any gene: 9. The CDR3 reads CSVAGQLIGTEAFF. CDR3 DNA sequence: TGCAGCGTTGCGGGACAGCTCATTGGCACTGAAGCTTTCTTT. Complete variable domain (other parts from reference TRBV29-1 and TRBJ1-1): SAVISQKPSRDICQRGTSLTIQCQVDSQVTMMFWYRQQPGQSLTLIATANQGSEATYESGFVIDKFPISRPNLTFSTLTVSNMSPEDSSIYLCSVAGQLIGTEAFFGQGTRLTVV.

The chain combines TRBV20-1 with TRBJ2-7; 15 nucleotides align to TRBD2. Germline-derived CDR1 and CDR2 are DFQATT and SNEGSKA (reference sequence). V lost 4 bases, J lost 6 bases, and 7 bases stayed unmatched. CDR3 size: 15 residues. Written as DNA, the CDR3 is TGCAGTGCTAATGACGGGACTAGCGGGAGGCTCGAGCAGTACTTC. This gives the protein CSANDGTSGRLEQYF.

The chain's CDR3 is CASSLRQDSNQPQHF. The CDR3 DNA follows: TGTGCCAGCAGCTTGCGGCAGGATAGCAATCAGCCCCAGCATTTT. The chain carries TRBV5-5 and TRBJ1-5; no reliable D call. Germline loops: CDR1 SGHKS, CDR2 YYEKEE (reference sequence). Between the trimmed V and J ends, which lost 1 base and 0 bases, there was a span of 8 bases. The CDR3 runs to 15 residues.

The rearrangement uses TRBV24-1 and TRBJ2-7; tentatively, D is TRBD1 (5 bases). Deletions cut 4 bases from V and 5 bases from J, with 17 bases between. Germline V gene lookup returns CDR1 KGHDR and CDR2 SFDVKD. There are 15 residues in the CDR3. CDR3 nucleotide sequence: TGTGCCACCAGTGACCCGACAGAAAGTCAAGACGAGCAGTACTTC. It encodes CATSDPTESQDEQYF.